This record looks at one TCR beta chain sequence and its context. The antigen remains undetermined. Germline CDR1 and CDR2: MNHEY and SVGAGI. Trimming removed 6 bases at V and 8 bases at J, with 11 bases between. The CDR3 contains 12 residues. Libraries were prepared by immunoSEQ multiplex PCR; TCRdb keeps only in-frame clonotypes and omits some of them. Among around 40,000 clones listed, 75% to 90% were seen once. This specimen comes from a study of OX40 agonist ivuxolimab in advanced cancers. The wider study: Every patient in dose escalation had hepatocellular carcinoma, melanoma, renal cell or head and neck cancer.

Study-level points and caveats: CD8+ T cells averaged more expanded clones than CD4+. With doses of 0.1 to 3.0 mg/kg, CD4+ and CD8+ blood T cells had undergone clonal expansion by week 6.

This sample comprised CD4+ or CD8+ T cells sorted from blood, obtained in a trial of the OX40 agonist ivuxolimab. The sequence was collected from an adult with an advanced solid tumor such as melanoma, head and neck, liver or kidney cancer. The V and J genes are TRBV6-5 and TRBJ2-4; D remains unclear. The CDR3 sequence: CASSRPSDIQYF. In DNA, the CDR3 is TGTGCCAGCAGCCGGCCTTCAGACATTCAGTACTTC.